A selection of T cell receptor beta chains follows, all from one sample in a study of T cell repertoires in cytomegalovirus infection. These receptors' targets are unknown. One entry per CDR3 protein results from TCRdb running MiXCR on the reads. The repertoire holds a few hundred thousand distinct CDR3 sequences, with roughly a fifth as singletons. The sequencing used cultured PBMCs, collected from culture after CMV antigen stimulation. The receptors come from a human donor in good health (CMV status not recorded). Some clones in this sample may be carry-over from other donors' samples. Both conserved end residues are part of each CDR3. D genes are given only for firm matches. Clone size appears in some rows only: once, few, many, or a class for an expanded clone.

size: few; V: TRBV28; D: NA; J: TRBJ1-5; CDR3: CASNRPTNQPQHF; DNA: TGTGCCAGCAACAGGCCAACTAATCAGCCCCAGCATTTT
size: NA; V: TRBV19; D: TRBD1; J: TRBJ2-7; CDR3: CASSIGPGQGVPYEQYF; DNA: TGTGCCAGTAGTATCGGACCGGGACAGGGGGTCCCCTACGAGCAGTACTTC
size: NA; V: TRBV20-1; D: NA; J: TRBJ2-5; CDR3: CSAIPGQEETQYF; DNA: TGCAGTGCTATTCCGGGACAAGAAGAGACCCAGTACTTC
size: once; V: TRBV3-1; D: NA; J: TRBJ2-2; CDR3: CASSQAAGELFF; DNA: TGTGCCAGCAGCCAAGCCGCCGGGGAGCTGTTTTTT
size: many; V: TRBV28; D: TRBD1; J: TRBJ1-1; CDR3: CASRTGGPNTEAFF; DNA: TGTGCCAGCAGGACAGGGGGGCCTAACACTGAAGCTTTCTTT
size: NA; V: TRBV28; D: TRBD2; J: TRBJ2-5; CDR3: CASSLWGSGRAGETQYF; DNA: TGTGCCAGCAGTTTATGGGGTAGCGGGAGGGCGGGAGAGACCCAGTACTTC
size: NA; V: TRBV5-1; D: NA; J: TRBJ1-1; CDR3: CASRMDMNTEAFF; DNA: TGCGCCAGTCGGATGGACATGAACACTGAAGCTTTCTTT
size: NA; V: TRBV4-2; D: NA; J: TRBJ1-2; CDR3: CASSQDNYGYTF; DNA: TGTGCCAGCAGCCAAGACAACTATGGCTACACCTTC
size: NA; V: TRBV29-1; D: NA; J: TRBJ2-2; CDR3: CSADLTGNTGELFF; DNA: TGCAGCGCCGACCTGACAGGGAACACCGGGGAGCTGTTTTTT
size: many; V: TRBV7-2; D: TRBD2; J: TRBJ2-5; CDR3: CASSKGLAGKETQYF; DNA: TGTGCCAGCAGCAAGGGACTAGCGGGAAAAGAGACCCAGTACTTC
size: NA; V: TRBV28; D: NA; J: TRBJ2-1; CDR3: CASSFMAGMYNEQFF; DNA: TGTGCCAGCAGTTTTATGGCGGGGATGTACAATGAGCAGTTCTTC
size: few; V: TRBV19; D: NA; J: TRBJ1-2; CDR3: CASSKGEDYGYTF; DNA: TGTGCCAGTAGTAAAGGGGAAGACTATGGCTACACCTTC
size: NA; V: TRBV7-6; D: TRBD2; J: TRBJ2-4; CDR3: CASSQAGGDIQYF; DNA: TGTGCCAGCAGCCAGGCGGGAGGGGACATTCAGTACTTC
size: few; V: TRBV28; D: TRBD2; J: TRBJ2-1; CDR3: CASSSPGLAEPNEQFF; DNA: TGTGCCAGCAGTTCGCCGGGACTAGCGGAACCAAATGAGCAGTTCTTC
size: many; V: TRBV6-1; D: TRBD2; J: TRBJ2-1; CDR3: CASSEMVGGGDSYNEQFF; DNA: TGTGCCAGCAGTGAAATGGTAGGCGGGGGAGACTCCTACAATGAGCAGTTCTTC
size: NA; V: TRBV5-5; D: NA; J: TRBJ2-7; CDR3: CASSLEAGSTPYEQYF; DNA: TGTGCCAGCAGCTTGGAGGCAGGGAGTACACCCTACGAGCAGTACTTC
size: NA; V: TRBV4-1; D: TRBD2; J: TRBJ2-3; CDR3: CASSPGSGGRTDTQYF; DNA: TGCGCCAGCAGCCCGGGAAGCGGGGGTAGAACAGATACGCAGTATTTT
size: many; V: TRBV7-2; D: NA; J: TRBJ2-3; CDR3: CASSLKGPPTLGMVSTDTQYF; DNA: TGTGCCAGCAGCTTAAAGGGGCCGCCAACTCTGGGGATGGTTAGCACAGATACGCAGTATTTT
size: few; V: TRBV3-1; D: TRBD1; J: TRBJ2-2; CDR3: CASSQLRGRVTGELFF; DNA: TGTGCCAGCAGCCAGCTCAGGGGGCGCGTAACCGGGGAGCTGTTTTTT
size: few; V: TRBV5-6; D: NA; J: TRBJ1-3; CDR3: CASSLVSDTGNTIYF; DNA: TGTGCCAGCAGCTTGGTGAGCGATACTGGAAACACCATATATTTT
size: many; V: TRBV7-8; D: NA; J: TRBJ2-1; CDR3: CASSLIVTYNEQFF; DNA: TGTGCCAGCAGCTTGATCGTCACCTACAATGAGCAGTTCTTC
size: NA; V: TRBV7-6; D: TRBD1; J: TRBJ2-3; CDR3: CASSLPLPRGDTQYF; DNA: TGTGCCAGCAGCCTCCCCCTCCCCAGGGGGGATACGCAGTATTTT
size: few; V: TRBV20-1; D: NA; J: TRBJ2-3; CDR3: CSASRMVGGAGTQYF; DNA: TGCAGTGCTAGTAGGATGGTGGGAGGAGCAGGTACGCAGTATTTT
size: NA; V: TRBV15; D: NA; J: TRBJ1-2; CDR3: CATSRGWGSAGYGYTF; DNA: TGTGCCACCAGCAGGGGCTGGGGGTCTGCGGGGTATGGCTACACCTTC
size: few; V: TRBV4-1; D: TRBD1; J: TRBJ1-1; CDR3: CASSPFPRKDRDMNTEAFF; DNA: TGCGCCAGCAGCCCATTTCCCCGTAAGGACAGGGATATGAACACTGAAGCTTTCTTT
size: NA; V: TRBV6-5; D: TRBD2; J: TRBJ2-1; CDR3: CASDGGRDYNEQFF; DNA: TGTGCCAGCGACGGGGGGAGGGACTACAATGAGCAGTTCTTC
size: many; V: TRBV7-9; D: NA; J: TRBJ1-1; CDR3: CASSLSSTEAFF; DNA: TGTGCCAGCAGCTTATCTAGCACTGAAGCTTTCTTT
size: NA; V: TRBV7-4; D: TRBD1; J: TRBJ1-1; CDR3: CASSFGQGEAIF; DNA: TGTGCCAGCAGCTTTGGACAGGGTGAAGCTATCTTT
size: few; V: TRBV2; D: NA; J: TRBJ2-7; CDR3: CATSGISYEQYF; DNA: TGTGCCACCTCCGGGATTTCCTACGAGCAGTACTTC
size: NA; V: TRBV11-3; D: TRBD2; J: TRBJ2-2; CDR3: CASSPTSVNTGELFF; DNA: TGTGCCAGCAGCCCCACTAGCGTTAACACCGGGGAGCTGTTTTTT
size: many; V: TRBV11-2; D: NA; J: TRBJ2-1; CDR3: CASSLDGLANNEQFF; DNA: TGTGCCAGCAGCTTAGATGGGCTAGCTAACAATGAGCAGTTCTTC
size: many; V: TRBV7-8; D: NA; J: TRBJ2-1; CDR3: CASSFVGSNGEQFF; DNA: TGTGCCAGCAGCTTCGTCGGGAGTAATGGTGAGCAGTTCTTC
size: NA; V: TRBV9; D: NA; J: TRBJ2-7; CDR3: CASSVGGGAYEQYF; DNA: TGTGCCAGCAGCGTAGGGGGGGGCGCCTACGAGCAGTACTTC
size: NA; V: TRBV4-1; D: NA; J: TRBJ2-2; CDR3: CASSQVVTGNTGELFF; DNA: TGCGCCAGCAGCCAAGTGGTCACGGGGAACACCGGGGAGCTGTTTTTT
size: few; V: TRBV6-2/TRBV6-3; D: NA; J: TRBJ2-5; CDR3: CASSRQWLETQYF; DNA: TGTGCCAGCAGTCGACAGTGGCTCGAGACCCAGTACTTC
size: NA; V: TRBV7-2; D: NA; J: TRBJ2-7; CDR3: CASSLDGGPYEQYF; DNA: TGTGCCAGCAGCTTAGATGGGGGGCCCTACGAGCAGTACTTC
size: few; V: TRBV12-3/TRBV12-4; D: TRBD2; J: TRBJ2-1; CDR3: CASRAAGGTYNEQFF; DNA: TGTGCCAGCAGAGCAGCGGGAGGGACCTACAATGAGCAGTTCTTC
size: NA; V: TRBV12-3/TRBV12-4; D: NA; J: TRBJ1-5; CDR3: CASSYGLEPQHF; DNA: TGTGCCAGCAGTTACGGGTTAGAGCCCCAGCATTTT
size: NA; V: TRBV11-2; D: NA; J: TRBJ2-5; CDR3: CASSLVDTKAKTQYF; DNA: TGTGCCAGCAGCTTAGTTGACACTAAAGCAAAGACCCAGTACTTC
size: few; V: TRBV7-9; D: NA; J: TRBJ1-5; CDR3: CASSSPGVNQPQHF; DNA: TGTGCCAGCAGCTCACCAGGGGTCAATCAGCCCCAGCATTTT
size: many; V: TRBV7-2; D: NA; J: TRBJ1-3; CDR3: CASSPTEGNTIYF; DNA: TGTGCCAGCAGCCCTACAGAGGGAAACACCATATATTTT
size: many; V: TRBV7-2; D: NA; J: TRBJ2-3; CDR3: CASSLDLVVDTQYF; DNA: TGTGCCAGCAGCTTAGATCTAGTAGTAGATACGCAGTATTTT
size: few; V: TRBV6-5; D: TRBD1; J: TRBJ1-2; CDR3: CASSYQGQRRGYTF; DNA: TGTGCCAGCAGTTACCAGGGACAGCGCAGGGGCTACACCTTC
size: NA; V: TRBV4-1; D: TRBD2; J: TRBJ2-7; CDR3: CASSQDAGVVYEQYF; DNA: TGCGCCAGCAGCCAAGATGCGGGAGTCGTGTACGAGCAGTACTTC
size: few; V: TRBV19; D: NA; J: TRBJ2-2; CDR3: CASNPWGTGELFF; DNA: TGTGCCAGCAACCCCTGGGGGACCGGGGAGCTGTTTTTT
size: many; V: TRBV5-6; D: NA; J: TRBJ2-2; CDR3: CASSRSGLNGGELFF; DNA: TGTGCCAGCAGCAGAAGCGGTCTTAATGGCGGGGAGCTGTTTTTT
size: NA; V: TRBV18; D: NA; J: TRBJ1-1; CDR3: CASSSLTLFQAKNTEAFF; DNA: TGTGCCAGCTCATCCCTGACGTTGTTCCAGGCGAAGAACACTGAAGCTTTCTTT
size: many; V: TRBV7-2; D: NA; J: TRBJ2-7; CDR3: CASSFNYEQYF; DNA: TGTGCCAGCAGCTTTAATTACGAGCAGTACTTC